These 8 T cell receptor beta chains share one sample of origin, sequenced in a study of T cells in Graves' hyperthyroidism and ophthalmopathy. Amplified TCR beta CDR3 regions derived from RNA transcripts. The primer set for the first-round RT-PCR of the TCR CDR3 was HTBI. Each CDR3 protein gets one entry after TCRdb re-called the multiplex PCR reads with MiXCR. Of about 210,000 distinct CDR3 sequences listed, under 20% are singletons. The specimen was blood. All receptors derive from a middle-aged man with Graves' hyperthyroidism.

This clonotype was recorded a few times. The CDR3 bases are TGTGCCATCAGCACCGGGACTAGCGGGAGTACAGATACGCAGTATTTT. Protein sequence: CAISTGTSGSTDTQYF. V is TRBV10-3 and J is TRBJ2-3; 14 bases agree with TRBD2. CDR1 and CDR2 (germline): ENHRY, SYGVKD. The CDR3 is 16 amino acids. V gave up 6 bases and J gave up 3 bases; unmatched junction bases: 5.

This clonotype was detected ten times or more. This chain links TRBV5-1 with TRBJ2-7; no definite D call. The CDR3 sequence is 12 residues long. The germline V gene has CDR1 SGHRS and CDR2 YFSETQ. V was clipped by 7 bases and J by 3 bases, with 11 bases between them. The DNA of the CDR3 is TGCGCCAGCTCTTACCCGAACTACGAGCAGTACTTC. It codes for CASSYPNYEQYF.

There are many counts of this clonotype. The V call is TRBV12-3 or TRBV12-4, the J call TRBJ2-2, with TRBD2 as a possible D gene (5 bases). CDR3 length equals 14 residues. V lost 5 bases, J lost 1 base, and 8 bases lay in between. DNA of the CDR3: TGTGCCAGCAGTCCTACTAGGAACACCGGGGAGCTGTTTTTT. Protein sequence: CASSPTRNTGELFF.

This clonotype was counted many times. The chain recombines TRBV3-1 with TRBJ2-2; D is undetermined. The V end lost 0 bases, the J end lost 6 bases, and 11 bases lay between the germline ends. The germline CDR1 and CDR2 sequences are LGHDT and YNNKEL (reference sequence). This CDR3 contains 15 residues. The CDR3 nucleotides read TGTGCCAGCAGCCAAGATGTGCCCCGGGCCGGGGAGCTGTTTTTT. It specifies CASSQDVPRAGELFF.

The sample holds one count of this clonotype. The chain has TRBV6-5 and TRBJ2-5, with TRBD2 matching 9 bases. CDR3 length: 17 residues. V shed 2 bases, J shed 2 bases, and the junction held 9 bases outside the gene matches. The germline V gene has CDR1 MNHEY and CDR2 SVGAGI. The DNA of the CDR3 is TGTGCCAGCAGTTACGGTCGGCCTAGCGGGATACAAGAGACCCAGTACTTC. Its translation: CASSYGRPSGIQETQYF.

This clonotype was picked up a small number of times. V is TRBV27 and J is TRBJ1-1, with a tentative D call TRBD1 (5 bases). From germline, CDR1 is MNHEY and CDR2 SMNVEV (reference sequence). The CDR3 covers 12 residues. The V end lost 3 bases, the J end lost 7 bases, and 9 bases lay between the germline ends. CDR3 bases: TGTGCCAGCAGTTTGCGGGGCGGTGAAGCTTTCTTT. The encoded protein is CASSLRGGEAFF.

The table lists this clonotype with many counts. The chain joins TRBV11-3 to TRBJ2-1; 13 bases fit TRBD2. CDR3 length: 15 residues. V trimming: 5 bases; J trimming: 9 bases; junction bases outside the gene matches: 7. Germline loops: CDR1 SGHNT, CDR2 YENEEA. As DNA, the CDR3 is TGTGCCAGCAGCCGGAGGACTAGCGGGAGTAGTGAGCAGTTCTTC. This codes for CASSRRTSGSSEQFF.

This clonotype was detected many times. The chain couples TRBV6-2 or TRBV6-3 to TRBJ2-1; 8 bases agree with TRBD2. Germline assignment: CDR1 MNHEY and CDR2 SVGEGT. V lost 6 bases, J lost 5 bases, and 9 bases stayed unmatched. The CDR3 contains 15 residues. CDR3 nucleotides: TGTGCCAGCAGCCTTGGGACTAGTGCAAACAATGAGCAGTTCTTC. This translates into CASSLGTSANNEQFF.